This note documents a single TCR beta chain sequence. The sample holds one count of this clone. Its antigen remains undetermined. No much larger clone is present one base from it, and per-base qualities are unavailable. The CDR3 regions of human TCRbeta chains were analyzed by immunosequencing. The paper's data handling went like this. TCRs in the repertoires were matched against a reference library of SARS-CoV-2-specific TCRs that had been generated with the MIRA antigen-specificity platform. Breadth was defined as the fraction of unique TCRs that were SARS-CoV-2-associated. Depth was defined as the fraction of total T cells that were SARS-CoV-2-associated. Each spike-specific TCR was assigned to its reactive spike region and to a CD4 or CD8 class using the MIRA data. Log10-transformed breadth and depth values were compared by one-way ANOVA with Sidak's multiple comparisons tests. Drawn from immuneACCESS, this table holds only the in-frame rearrangements with V and J called that TCRdb kept. Clones are partly lost; checked studies trace under half to an unresolved V gene and leave the rest unexplained. The V and J calls and clone size were taken over from that table, and D and trimming were inferred from the DNA. The sample profile shows just over 150,000 clones; roughly nine tenths of them were found once. The biggest ten clones account for approximately 2% of the sample.

The cysteine opens and the phenylalanine closes a CDR3 of 13 amino acids. The DNA shown is the 39-base CDR3, in frame from base 1. The germline V gene gives CDR1 as SGHTA and CDR2 as FQGNSA. V loses 6 bases, J loses 5 bases, and the germline ends lie 11 bases apart. The sample originates from a study of T cell responses to AZD1222 COVID-19 vaccine (dated by TCRdb to about 2021). Background on the whole study: AZD1222 recipients given second doses at about 4 weeks or at about 12 weeks were pooled, since spike-specific TCR depth and breadth were not found to differ between the two schedules. TCR sequencing covered roughly 230 trial participants: roughly 200 given two doses of AZD1222 and approximately 26 given two doses of MenACWY control vaccine. Trial participants were enrolled by age into 18-55, 56-69 and 70-plus year subgroups, with roughly 160, 29 and 62 TCR-sequenced participants respectively.

The investigation overall reported the following: After two AZD1222 doses, both the breadth and the depth of spike-specific TCRs were significantly higher than at day 0 and than in MenACWY recipients. In the small 56-69-year group, the increase in depth fell short of significance, most likely because of low power. Because no day 14 peak-response samples were available, repertoires were characterized only after the peak T cell response. Reportedly, almost half of the unique spike-specific TCRs recognized epitopes lying outside the regions that are mutated in the B.1.351 and B.1.1.7 variants. Vaccine-associated CD4 TCRs spanned the whole spike protein, with dominant responses in regions 160-218 and 743-854. Most participants were white British and females outnumbered males, and the authors suggested that clonal diversity may have been underestimated. Conclusions about previously exposed vaccinees were limited because only six or seven AZD1222 recipients were SARS-CoV-2 seropositive at baseline.

The time point label of this sample denotes: baseline before first vaccination. Vaccinee samples came from UK trials COV001 and COV002, including a single-blind randomized controlled phase 2/3 trial of AZD1222 (ChAdOx1 nCoV-19) in healthy adults. Trial participant PBMC samples were collected at day 0 and day 28 after the second dose for TCRbeta chain sequencing. This TCR came from an adult in good health. This specimen was peripheral blood, taken on day 0 of AZD1222 vaccination. The V gene is TRBV7-2 and the J gene is TRBJ2-4, with no reliable assignment of the D segment. DNA sequence: TGTGCCAGCAGTTACTTTTCCGAAAACATTCAGTACTTC. Its protein is CASSYFSENIQYF.